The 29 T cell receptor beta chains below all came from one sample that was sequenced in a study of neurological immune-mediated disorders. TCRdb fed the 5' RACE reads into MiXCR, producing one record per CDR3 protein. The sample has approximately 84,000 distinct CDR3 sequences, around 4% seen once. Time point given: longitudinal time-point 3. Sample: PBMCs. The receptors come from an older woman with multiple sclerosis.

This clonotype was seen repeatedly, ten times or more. Here the CDR3 reads CASSFFGDAEAFF. CDR3 nucleotides: TGCGCCAGCAGCTTTTTTGGGGACGCTGAAGCTTTCTTT. The chain uses TRBV5-1 and TRBJ1-1; possibly TRBD1 for D (5 bases). Germline loops: CDR1 SGHRS, CDR2 YFSETQ. The CDR3 loop spans 13 amino acids. The ends were cut back, 2 bases at V and 6 bases at J, with 11 bases in the middle.

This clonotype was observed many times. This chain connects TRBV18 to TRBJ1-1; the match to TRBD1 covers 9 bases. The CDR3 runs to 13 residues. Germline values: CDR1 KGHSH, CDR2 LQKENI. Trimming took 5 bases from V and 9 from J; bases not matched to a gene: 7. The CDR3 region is CASSEGQGRKAFF. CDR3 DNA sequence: TGTGCCAGCTCAGAAGGACAGGGGAGGAAAGCTTTCTTT.

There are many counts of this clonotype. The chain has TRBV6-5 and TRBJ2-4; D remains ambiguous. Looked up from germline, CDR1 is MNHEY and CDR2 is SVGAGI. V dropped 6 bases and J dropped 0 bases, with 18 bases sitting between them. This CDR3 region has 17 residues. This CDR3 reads CASSPKTLILAKNIQYF. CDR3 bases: TGTGCCAGCAGCCCTAAAACCCTAATACTAGCCAAAAACATTCAGTACTTC.

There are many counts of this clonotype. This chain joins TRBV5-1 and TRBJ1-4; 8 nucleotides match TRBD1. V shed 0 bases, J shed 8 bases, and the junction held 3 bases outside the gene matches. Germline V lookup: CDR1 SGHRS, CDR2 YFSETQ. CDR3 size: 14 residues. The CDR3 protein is CASSLETGDEKLFF. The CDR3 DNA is TGCGCCAGCAGCTTGGAGACAGGGGACGAAAAACTGTTTTTT.

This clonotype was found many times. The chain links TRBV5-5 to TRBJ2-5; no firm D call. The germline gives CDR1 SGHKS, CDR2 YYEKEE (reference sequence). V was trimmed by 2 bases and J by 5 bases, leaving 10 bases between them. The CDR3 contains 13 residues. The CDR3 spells CASSFRAGETQYF. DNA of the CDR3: TGTGCCAGCAGCTTTCGTGCCGGCGAGACCCAGTACTTC.

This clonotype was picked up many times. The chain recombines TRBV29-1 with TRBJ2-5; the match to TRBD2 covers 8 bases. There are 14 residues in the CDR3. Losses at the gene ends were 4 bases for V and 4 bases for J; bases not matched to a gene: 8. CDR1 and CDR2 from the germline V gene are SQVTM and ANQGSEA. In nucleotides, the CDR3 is TGCAGCGTTGCCGGGTCGGGGGGGCCAGAGACCCAGTACTTC. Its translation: CSVAGSGGPETQYF. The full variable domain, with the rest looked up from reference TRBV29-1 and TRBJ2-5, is SAVISQKPSRDICQRGTSLTIQCQVDSQVTMMFWYRQQPGQSLTLIATANQGSEATYESGFVIDKFPISRPNLTFSTLTVSNMSPEDSSIYLCSVAGSGGPETQYFGPGTRLLVL.

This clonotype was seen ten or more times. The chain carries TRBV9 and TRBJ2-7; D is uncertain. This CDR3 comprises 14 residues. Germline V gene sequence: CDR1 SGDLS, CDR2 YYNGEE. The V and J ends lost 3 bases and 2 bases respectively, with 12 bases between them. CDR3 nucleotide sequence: TGTGCCAGCAGCGCGGTATCCAAACCCTACGAGCAGTACTTC. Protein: CASSAVSKPYEQYF.

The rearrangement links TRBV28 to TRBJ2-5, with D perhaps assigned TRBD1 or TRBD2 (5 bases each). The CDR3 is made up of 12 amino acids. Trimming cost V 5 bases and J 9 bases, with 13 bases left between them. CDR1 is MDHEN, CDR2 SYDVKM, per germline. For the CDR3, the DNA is TGTGCCAGCAGTGTCTCTATGGGGGCCCAGTACTTC. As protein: CASSVSMGAQYF.

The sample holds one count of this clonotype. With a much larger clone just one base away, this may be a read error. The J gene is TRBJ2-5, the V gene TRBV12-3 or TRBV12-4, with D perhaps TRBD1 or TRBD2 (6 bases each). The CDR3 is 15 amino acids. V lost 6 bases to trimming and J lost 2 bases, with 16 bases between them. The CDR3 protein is CASSSRGGLQETQYF. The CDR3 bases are TGTGCCAGCAGCTCTAGAGGGGGGTTGCAAGAGACCCAGTACTTC.

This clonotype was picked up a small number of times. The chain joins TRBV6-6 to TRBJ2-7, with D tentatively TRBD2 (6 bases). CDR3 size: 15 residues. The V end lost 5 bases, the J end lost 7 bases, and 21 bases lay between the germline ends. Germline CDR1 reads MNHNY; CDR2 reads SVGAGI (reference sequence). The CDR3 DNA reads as TGTGCCAGCAGTCCTCCCCCGGGGACTCGGGGGGAGCAGTACTTC. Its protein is CASSPPPGTRGEQYF.

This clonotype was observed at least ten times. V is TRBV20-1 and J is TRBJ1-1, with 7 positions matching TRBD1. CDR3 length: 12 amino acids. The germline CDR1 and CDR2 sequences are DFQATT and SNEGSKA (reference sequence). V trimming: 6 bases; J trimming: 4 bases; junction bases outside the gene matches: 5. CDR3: CSALRGTTEAFF. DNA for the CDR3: TGCAGTGCCCTCAGGGGGACCACTGAAGCTTTCTTT.

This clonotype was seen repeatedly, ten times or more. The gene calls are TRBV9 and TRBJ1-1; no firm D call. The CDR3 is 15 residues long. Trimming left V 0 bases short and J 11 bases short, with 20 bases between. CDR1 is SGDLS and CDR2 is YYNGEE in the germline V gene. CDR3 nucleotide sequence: TGTGCCAGCAGCGTAGGTCGGAGTGACCTCGCGAGTGCTTTCTTT. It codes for CASSVGRSDLASAFF.

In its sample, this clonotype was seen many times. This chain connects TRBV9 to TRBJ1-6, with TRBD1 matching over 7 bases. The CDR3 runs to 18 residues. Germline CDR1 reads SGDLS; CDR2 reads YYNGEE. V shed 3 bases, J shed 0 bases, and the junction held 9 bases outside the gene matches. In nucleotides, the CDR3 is TGTGCCAGCAGCGCGGATCCGGACAGGAGCTCCTATAATTCACCCCTCCACTTT. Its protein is CASSADPDRSSYNSPLHF.

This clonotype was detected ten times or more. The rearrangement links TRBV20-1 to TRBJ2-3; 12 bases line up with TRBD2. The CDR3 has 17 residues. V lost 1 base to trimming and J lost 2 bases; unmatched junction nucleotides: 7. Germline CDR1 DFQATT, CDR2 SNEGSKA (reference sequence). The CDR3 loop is CSARAASGGGITDTQYF. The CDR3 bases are TGCAGTGCTAGAGCGGCTAGCGGGGGGGGAATCACAGATACGCAGTATTTT.

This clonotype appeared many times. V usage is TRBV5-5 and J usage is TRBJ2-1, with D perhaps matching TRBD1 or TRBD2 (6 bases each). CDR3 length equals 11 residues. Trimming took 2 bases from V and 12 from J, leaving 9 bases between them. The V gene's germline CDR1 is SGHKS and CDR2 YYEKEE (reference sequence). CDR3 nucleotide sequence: TGTGCCAGCAGCTTTAGGGGGGCGCAGTTCTTC. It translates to CASSFRGAQFF.

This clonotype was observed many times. The CDR3 loop reads CSARGGVYSTDTQYF. The CDR3 DNA sequence: TGCAGTGCCCGCGGGGGGGTATATAGCACAGATACGCAGTATTTT. The J gene is TRBJ2-3, the V gene TRBV20-1, with 9 bases fitting TRBD2. The CDR3 has 15 amino acids. J lost 0 bases, V lost 6 bases, and 7 bases had no gene match. Germline CDR1 reads DFQATT; CDR2 reads SNEGSKA (reference sequence).

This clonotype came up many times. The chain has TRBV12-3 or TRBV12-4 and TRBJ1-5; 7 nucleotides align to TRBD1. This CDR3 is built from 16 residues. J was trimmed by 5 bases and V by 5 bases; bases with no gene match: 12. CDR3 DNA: TGTGCCAGCAGTGGAGGGACGAGGGGGCTTGATCAGCCCCAGCATTTT. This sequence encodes CASSGGTRGLDQPQHF.

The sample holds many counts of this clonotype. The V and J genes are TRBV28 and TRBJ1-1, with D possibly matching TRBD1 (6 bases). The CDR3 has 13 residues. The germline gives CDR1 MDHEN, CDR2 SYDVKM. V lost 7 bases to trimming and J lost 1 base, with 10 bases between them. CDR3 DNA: TGTGCCAGCATTAAGGGGGGGAACACTGAAGCTTTCTTT. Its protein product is CASIKGGNTEAFF. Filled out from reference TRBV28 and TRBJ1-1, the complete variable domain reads DVKVTQSSRYLVKRTGEKVFLECVQDMDHENMFWYRQDPGLGLRLIYFSYDVKMKEKGDIPEGYSVSREKKERFSLILESASTNQTSMYLCASIKGGNTEAFFGQGTRLTVV.

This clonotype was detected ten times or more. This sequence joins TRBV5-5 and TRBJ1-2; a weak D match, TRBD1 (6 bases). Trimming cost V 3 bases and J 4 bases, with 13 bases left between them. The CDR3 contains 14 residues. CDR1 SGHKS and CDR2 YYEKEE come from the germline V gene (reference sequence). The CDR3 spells CASSSGQAIYGYTF. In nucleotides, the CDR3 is TGTGCCAGCAGCTCGGGACAAGCGATCTATGGCTACACCTTC.

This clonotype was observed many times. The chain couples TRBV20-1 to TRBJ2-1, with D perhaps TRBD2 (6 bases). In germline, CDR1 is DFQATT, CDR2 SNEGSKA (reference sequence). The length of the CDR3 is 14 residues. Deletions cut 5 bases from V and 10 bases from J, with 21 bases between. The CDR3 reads CSAQRDSRLGEQFF. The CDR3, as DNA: TGCAGTGCTCAACGGGACTCCCGGCTGGGAGAGCAGTTCTTC.

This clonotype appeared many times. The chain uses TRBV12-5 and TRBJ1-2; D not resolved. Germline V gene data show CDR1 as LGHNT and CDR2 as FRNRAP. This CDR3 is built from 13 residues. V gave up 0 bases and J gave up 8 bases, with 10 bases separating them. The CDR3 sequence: CASGLVIEGGYTF. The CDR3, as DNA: TGTGCTAGTGGTTTGGTAATTGAGGGCGGCTACACCTTC.

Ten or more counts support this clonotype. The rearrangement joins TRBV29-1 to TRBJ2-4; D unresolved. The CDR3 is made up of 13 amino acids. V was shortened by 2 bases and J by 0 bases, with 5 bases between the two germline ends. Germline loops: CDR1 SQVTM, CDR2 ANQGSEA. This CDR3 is CSVEPLAKNIQYF. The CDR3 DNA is TGCAGCGTTGAACCGCTAGCCAAAAACATTCAGTACTTC.

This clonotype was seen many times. DNA for the CDR3: TGCAGCGTTGAAGAAGGGACTAGCGGGCGTTATGAGCAGTTCTTC. Translating it yields CSVEEGTSGRYEQFF. The chain combines TRBV29-1 with TRBJ2-1; 12 bases fit TRBD2. The V gene end was trimmed by 0 bases and the J gene end by 8 bases; junction bases not matched to a gene: 5. Germline-derived CDR1 and CDR2 are SQVTM and ANQGSEA. This CDR3 spans 15 amino acids.

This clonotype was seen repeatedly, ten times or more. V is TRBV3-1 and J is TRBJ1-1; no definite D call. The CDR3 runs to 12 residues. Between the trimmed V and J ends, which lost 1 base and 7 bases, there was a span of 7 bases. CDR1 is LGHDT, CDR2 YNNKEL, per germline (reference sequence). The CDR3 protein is CASSQARFEAFF. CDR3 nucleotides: TGTGCCAGCAGCCAAGCCCGGTTTGAAGCTTTCTTT.

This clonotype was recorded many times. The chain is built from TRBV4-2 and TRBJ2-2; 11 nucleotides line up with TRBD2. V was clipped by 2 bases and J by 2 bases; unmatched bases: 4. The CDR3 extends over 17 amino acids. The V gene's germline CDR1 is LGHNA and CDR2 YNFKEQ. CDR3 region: CASSQRTSGGNTGELFF. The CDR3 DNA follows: TGTGCCAGCAGCCAAAGAACTAGCGGGGGAAACACCGGGGAGCTGTTTTTT.

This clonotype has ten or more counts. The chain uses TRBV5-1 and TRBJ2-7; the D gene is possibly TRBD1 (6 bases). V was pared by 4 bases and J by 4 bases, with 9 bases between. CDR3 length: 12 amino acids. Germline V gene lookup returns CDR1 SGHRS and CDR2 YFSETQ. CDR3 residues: CASSTQGYEQYF. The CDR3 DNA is TGCGCCAGCAGCACACAGGGATACGAGCAGTACTTC.

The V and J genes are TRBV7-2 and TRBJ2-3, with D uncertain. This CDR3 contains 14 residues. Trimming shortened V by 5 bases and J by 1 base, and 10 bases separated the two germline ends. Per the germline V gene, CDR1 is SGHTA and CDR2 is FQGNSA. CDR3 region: CASSPRARTDTQYF. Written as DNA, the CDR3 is TGTGCCAGCAGCCCTCGGGCCCGCACAGATACGCAGTATTTT.

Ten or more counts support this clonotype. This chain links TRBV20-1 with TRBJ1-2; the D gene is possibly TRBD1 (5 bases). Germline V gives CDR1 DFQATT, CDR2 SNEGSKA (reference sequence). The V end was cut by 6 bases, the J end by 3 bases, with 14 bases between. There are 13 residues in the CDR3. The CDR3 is CSARHPGDYGYTF. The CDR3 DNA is TGCAGTGCACGACACCCGGGGGACTATGGCTACACCTTC.

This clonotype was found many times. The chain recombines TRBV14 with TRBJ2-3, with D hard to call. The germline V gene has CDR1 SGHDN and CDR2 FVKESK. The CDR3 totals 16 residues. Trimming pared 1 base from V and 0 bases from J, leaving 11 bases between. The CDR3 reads CASSQGPTRSTDTQYF. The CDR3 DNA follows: TGTGCCAGCAGCCAAGGACCTACCCGTAGCACAGATACGCAGTATTTT.